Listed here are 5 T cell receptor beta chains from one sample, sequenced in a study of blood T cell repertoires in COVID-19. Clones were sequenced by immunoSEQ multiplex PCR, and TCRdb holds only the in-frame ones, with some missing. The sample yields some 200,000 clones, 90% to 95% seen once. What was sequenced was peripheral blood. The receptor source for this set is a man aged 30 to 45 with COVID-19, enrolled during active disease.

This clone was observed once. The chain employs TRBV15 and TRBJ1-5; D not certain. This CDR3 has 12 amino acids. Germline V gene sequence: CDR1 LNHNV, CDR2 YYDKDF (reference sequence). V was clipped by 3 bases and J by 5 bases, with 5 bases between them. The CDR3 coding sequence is TGTGCCACCAGCAGTGGCCATCAGCCCCAGCATTTT. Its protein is CATSSGHQPQHF.

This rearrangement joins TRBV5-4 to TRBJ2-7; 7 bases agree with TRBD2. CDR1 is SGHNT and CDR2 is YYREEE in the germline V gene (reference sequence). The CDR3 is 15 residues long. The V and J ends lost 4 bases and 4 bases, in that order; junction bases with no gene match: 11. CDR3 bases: TGTGCCAGCAGCCCTGTGGCGGGGGTAACATACGAGCAGTACTTC. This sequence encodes CASSPVAGVTYEQYF.

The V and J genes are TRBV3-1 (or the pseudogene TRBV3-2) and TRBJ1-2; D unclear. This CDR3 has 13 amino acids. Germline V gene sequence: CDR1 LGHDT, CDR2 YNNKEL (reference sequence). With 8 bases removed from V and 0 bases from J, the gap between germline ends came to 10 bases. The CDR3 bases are TGTGCCAGCCTAAGCGAAACTAACTATGGCTACACCTTC. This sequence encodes CASLSETNYGYTF.

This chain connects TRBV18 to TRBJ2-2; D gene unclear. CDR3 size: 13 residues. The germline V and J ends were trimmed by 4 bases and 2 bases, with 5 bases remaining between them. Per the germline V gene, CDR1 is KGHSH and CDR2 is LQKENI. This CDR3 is CASSQLNTGELFF. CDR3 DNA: TGTGCCAGCTCACAACTAAACACCGGGGAGCTGTTTTTT.

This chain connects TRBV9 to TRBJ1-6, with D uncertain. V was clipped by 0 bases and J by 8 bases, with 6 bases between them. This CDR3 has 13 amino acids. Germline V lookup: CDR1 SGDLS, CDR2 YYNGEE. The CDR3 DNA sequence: TGTGCCAGCAGCGTAGAGAGGGATTCACCCCTCCACTTT. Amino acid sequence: CASSVERDSPLHF.